This T cell receptor (beta chain) was observed in a study of cytomegalovirus exposure and HLA in healthy donors. This CDR3 comprises 14 residues. From germline, CDR1 is SGHTS and CDR2 YDEGEE. The V segment lost 1 base and the J segment 10 bases; nucleotides outside the gene matches: 8. Primers included in the PCR were 60 Vbeta and 13 Jbeta primers. TCRdb's copy holds only in-frame clones and misses some; the assay was immunoSEQ multiplex PCR. This table holds fewer than 250,000 clones, 79% found once. This receptor was identified in a woman aged 18-29 years in good health and CMV-seronegative. What was sequenced was PBMCs. The gene calls are TRBV5-8 and TRBJ2-1; 7 positions match TRBD2. CDR3: CASSLIGGSGEQFF. DNA for the CDR3: TGTGCCAGCAGCTTGATAGGCGGGAGCGGGGAGCAGTTCTTC.